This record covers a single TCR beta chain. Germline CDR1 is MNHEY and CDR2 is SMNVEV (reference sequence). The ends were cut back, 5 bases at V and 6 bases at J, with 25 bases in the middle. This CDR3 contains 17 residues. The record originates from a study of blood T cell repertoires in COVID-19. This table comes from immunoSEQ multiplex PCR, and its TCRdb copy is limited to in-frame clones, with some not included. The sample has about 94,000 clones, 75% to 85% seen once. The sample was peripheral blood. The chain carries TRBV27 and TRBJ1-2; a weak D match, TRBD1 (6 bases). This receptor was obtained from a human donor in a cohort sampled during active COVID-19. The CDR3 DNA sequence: TGTGCCAGCAGTCCACTCCTCTCGGGCGGTTGGGGGCATGGCTACACCTTC. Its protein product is CASSPLLSGGWGHGYTF.